The following is a T cell receptor beta chain sequence with its context. Its target is unknown. The sample originates from a study of vaccination and CD4 T cells after COVID-19. At the level of the study: In the convalescent cohort, there were six males and four females, two of them Hispanic. Whole-study findings and limits: Spike mono-reactivity was the property of 304 of 307 vaccine-specific clones in convalescent patients.

The CDR3 is made up of 13 amino acids. CDR1 is SGHTA, CDR2 FQGNSA, per germline. Trimming at V came to 6 bases and at J to 6 bases, leaving 4 bases not matched to a gene. Treatment given: approximately nine-day PBMC culture with coronavirus spike peptide pools or control peptides (ViraFEST assay). Oncomine TCR Beta short-read sequencing was applied to DNA from cultured CD4+ T cells. After culture, CD4+ T cells served as the source for genomic DNA extraction. Each CDR3 protein gets one entry after TCRdb re-called the PCR reads with MiXCR. Of 20,000 to 30,000 distinct CDR3 sequences in the sample, roughly 42% were seen once.

The sample consisted of CD4+ T cells from blood, cultured in vitro. The rearrangement uses TRBV7-2 and TRBJ2-7, with TRBD1 matching 11 bases. The TCR sequence derives from a human donor who had recovered from COVID-19. The CDR3 DNA reads TGTGCCAGCAGAGCCGGGACAGGGGGCGAGCAGTACTTC. This codes for CASRAGTGGEQYF.